This TCR beta chain was sequenced in a study of beta chain features in type 1 diabetes. Study observations and caveats: Moderate but significant shortening of TCRB CDR3s was recorded in all four CD4+ subsets from Type 1 diabetes patients.

With respect to this clone: Its antigen is undetermined.

What was sequenced were expressed TCRB transcripts, since all of the isolated RNA had been reverse transcribed. Sequencing was performed with immunoSEQ multiplex PCR; in TCRdb, only in-frame clones are kept and a portion is missing. Among around 310,000 clones listed, roughly 14% were seen once. The specimen sequenced was naive CD4+ T cells from blood. The receptor comes from a woman under 30 with type 1 diabetes.

The CDR3 bases are TGCGCCAGCAGCTGGTGGACTAGCGGGAGGGCCTACTACAATGAGCAGTTCTTC. Translation gives CASSWWTSGRAYYNEQFF. The chain carries TRBV5-1 and TRBJ2-1; 15 nucleotides match TRBD2. Germline V CDR1 and CDR2: SGHRS, YFSETQ. The trim removed 3 bases at V and 3 bases at J, leaving 7 bases unmatched. This CDR3 is built from 18 residues.